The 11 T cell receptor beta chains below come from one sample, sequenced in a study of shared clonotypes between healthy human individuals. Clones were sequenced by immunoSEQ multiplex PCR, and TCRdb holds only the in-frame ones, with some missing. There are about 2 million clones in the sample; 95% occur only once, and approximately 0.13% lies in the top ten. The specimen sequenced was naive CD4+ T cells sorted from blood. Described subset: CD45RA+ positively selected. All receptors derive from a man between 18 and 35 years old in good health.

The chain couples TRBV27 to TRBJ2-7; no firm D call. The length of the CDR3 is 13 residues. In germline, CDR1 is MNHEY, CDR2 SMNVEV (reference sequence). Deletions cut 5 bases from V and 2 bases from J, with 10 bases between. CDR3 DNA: TGTGCCAGCAGTCGCTCGGCACCCTACGAGCAGTACTTC. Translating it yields CASSRSAPYEQYF.

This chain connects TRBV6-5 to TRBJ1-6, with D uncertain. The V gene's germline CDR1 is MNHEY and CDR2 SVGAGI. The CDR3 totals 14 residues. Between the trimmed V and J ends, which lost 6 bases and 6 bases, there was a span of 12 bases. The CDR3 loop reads CASSAETLNSPLHF. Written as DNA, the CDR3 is TGTGCCAGCAGCGCCGAAACCCTTAATTCACCCCTCCACTTT.

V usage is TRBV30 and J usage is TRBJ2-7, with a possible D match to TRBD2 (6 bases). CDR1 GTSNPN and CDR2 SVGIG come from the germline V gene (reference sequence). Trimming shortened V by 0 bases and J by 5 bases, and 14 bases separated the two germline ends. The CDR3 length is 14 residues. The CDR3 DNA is TGTGCCTGGAGTGTAGGCGGTTCGGGGGACGAGCAGTACTTC. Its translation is CAWSVGGSGDEQYF.

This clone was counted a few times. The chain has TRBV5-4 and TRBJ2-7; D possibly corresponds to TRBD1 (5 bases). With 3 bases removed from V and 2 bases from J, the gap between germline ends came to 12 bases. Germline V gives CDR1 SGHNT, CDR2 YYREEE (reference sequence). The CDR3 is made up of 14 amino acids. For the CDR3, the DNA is TGTGCCAGCAGCTCCTTCCAGGGCGCCTACGAGCAGTACTTC. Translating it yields CASSSFQGAYEQYF.

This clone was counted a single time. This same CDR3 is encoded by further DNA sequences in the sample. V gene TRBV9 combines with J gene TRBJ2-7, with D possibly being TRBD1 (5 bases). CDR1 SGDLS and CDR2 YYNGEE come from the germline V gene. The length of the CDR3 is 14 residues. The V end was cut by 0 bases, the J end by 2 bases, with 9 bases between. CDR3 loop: CASSVGSGTYEQYF. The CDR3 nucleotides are TGTGCCAGCAGCGTAGGGTCAGGGACCTACGAGCAGTACTTC.

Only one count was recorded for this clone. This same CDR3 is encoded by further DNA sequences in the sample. The CDR3, as DNA: TGTGCCTGGAGTGTACTGAGTGAGCAGTTCTTC. It translates to CAWSVLSEQFF. The chain combines TRBV30 with TRBJ2-1; no clear D gene. The CDR3 runs to 11 residues. Germline V gene sequence: CDR1 GTSNPN, CDR2 SVGIG (reference sequence). Between the trimmed V and J ends, which lost 0 bases and 9 bases, there was a span of 6 bases.

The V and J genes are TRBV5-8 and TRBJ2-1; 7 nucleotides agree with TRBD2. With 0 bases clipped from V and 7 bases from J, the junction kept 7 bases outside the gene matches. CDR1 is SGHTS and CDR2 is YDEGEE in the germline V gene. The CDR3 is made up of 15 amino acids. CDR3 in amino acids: CASSLEGRGGNEQFF. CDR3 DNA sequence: TGTGCCAGCAGCTTGGAGGGGCGGGGAGGGAATGAGCAGTTCTTC.

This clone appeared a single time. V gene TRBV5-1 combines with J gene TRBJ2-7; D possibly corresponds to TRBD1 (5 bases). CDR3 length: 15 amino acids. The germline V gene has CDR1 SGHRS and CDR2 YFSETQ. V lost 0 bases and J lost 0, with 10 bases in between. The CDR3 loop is CASSLEAGISYEQYF. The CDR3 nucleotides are TGCGCCAGCAGCTTGGAGGCAGGGATCTCCTACGAGCAGTACTTC.

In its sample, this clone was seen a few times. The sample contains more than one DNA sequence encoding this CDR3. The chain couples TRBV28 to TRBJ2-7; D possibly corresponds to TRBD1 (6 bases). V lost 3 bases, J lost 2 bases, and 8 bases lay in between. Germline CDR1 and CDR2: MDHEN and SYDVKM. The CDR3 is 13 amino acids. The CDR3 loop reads CASSFQGPYEQYF. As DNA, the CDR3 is TGTGCCAGCAGTTTCCAGGGGCCCTACGAGCAGTACTTC.

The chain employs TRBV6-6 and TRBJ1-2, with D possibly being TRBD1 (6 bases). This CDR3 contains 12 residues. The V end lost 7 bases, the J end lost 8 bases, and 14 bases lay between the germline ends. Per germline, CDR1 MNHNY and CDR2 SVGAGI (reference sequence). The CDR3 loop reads CASTQGSGGYTF. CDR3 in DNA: TGTGCCAGCACACAGGGATCGGGCGGCTACACCTTC.

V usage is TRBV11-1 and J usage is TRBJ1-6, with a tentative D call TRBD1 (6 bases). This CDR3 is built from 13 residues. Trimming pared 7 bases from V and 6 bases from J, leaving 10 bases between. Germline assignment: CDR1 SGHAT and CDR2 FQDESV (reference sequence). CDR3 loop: CASNEQGNSPLHF. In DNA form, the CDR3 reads TGTGCCAGCAATGAACAGGGTAATTCACCCCTCCACTTT.